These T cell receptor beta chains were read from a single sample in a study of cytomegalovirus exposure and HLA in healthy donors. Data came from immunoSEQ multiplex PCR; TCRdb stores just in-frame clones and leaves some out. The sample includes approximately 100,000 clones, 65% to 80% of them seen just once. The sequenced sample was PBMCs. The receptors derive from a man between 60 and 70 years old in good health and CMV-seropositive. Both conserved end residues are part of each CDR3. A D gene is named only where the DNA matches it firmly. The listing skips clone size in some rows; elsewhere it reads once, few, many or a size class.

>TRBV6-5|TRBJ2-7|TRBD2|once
TGTGCCAGCAGTTCGGGGACTAGCGGGGGGGCGGACGAGCAGTACTTC
CASSSGTSGGADEQYF
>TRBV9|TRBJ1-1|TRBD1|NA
TGTGCCAGCAGCCCCCGGGACAGGGTGAACACTGAAGCTTTCTTT
CASSPRDRVNTEAFF
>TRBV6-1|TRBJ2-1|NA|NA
TGTGCCAGCAGTGCGCGACAGACTTACAATGAGCAGTTCTTC
CASSARQTYNEQFF
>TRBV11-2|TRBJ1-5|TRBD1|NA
TGTGCCAGCAGCTCAGGACAGGTTGGCAATCAGCCCCAGCATTTT
CASSSGQVGNQPQHF
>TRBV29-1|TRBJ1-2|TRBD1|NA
TGCAGCGCCGCGACAGGGAAGGGCTACACCTTC
CSAATGKGYTF
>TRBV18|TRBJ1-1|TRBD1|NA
TGTGCCAGCTCAGAGGACAGGGGATTTGAAGCTTTCTTT
CASSEDRGFEAFF
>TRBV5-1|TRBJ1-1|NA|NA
TGCGCCAGCAGCACCGGACAGAACACTGAAGCTTTCTTT
CASSTGQNTEAFF
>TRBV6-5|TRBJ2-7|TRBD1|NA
TGTGCCAGCAACGCGCCGGGACAGGGGGTCCACGAGCAGTACTTC
CASNAPGQGVHEQYF
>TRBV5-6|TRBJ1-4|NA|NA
TGTGCCAGCAGCTCGACCTGGGGGGTAGAGGATGAAAAACTGTTTTTT
CASSSTWGVEDEKLFF
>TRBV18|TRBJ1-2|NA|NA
TGTGCCAGCTCCTACACAGGGAAGAGACTGATTGGCTACACCTTC
CASSYTGKRLIGYTF
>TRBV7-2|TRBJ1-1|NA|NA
TGTGCCAGCAGCTTACCAGGGTATCGGAACACTGAAGCTTTCTTT
CASSLPGYRNTEAFF
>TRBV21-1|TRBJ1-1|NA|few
TGTGCCAGCAGCAAAGCCAGGGAACCGAACACTGAAGCTTTCTTT
CASSKAREPNTEAFF
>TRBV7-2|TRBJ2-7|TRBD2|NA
TGTGCCAGCAGCTATAGCGGGGATGCCTACGAGCAGTACTTC
CASSYSGDAYEQYF
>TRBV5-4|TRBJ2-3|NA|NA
TGTGCCAGCAGTAGTGGGCGCACAGATACGCAGTATTTT
CASSSGRTDTQYF
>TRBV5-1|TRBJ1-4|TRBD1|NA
TGCGCCAGCAGGGAGGGACAGACCGAAAAACTGTTTTTT
CASREGQTEKLFF
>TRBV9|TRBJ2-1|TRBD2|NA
TGTGCCAGCAGCCCACGGACTAGCCTCGGGAGGAATGAGCAGTTCTTC
CASSPRTSLGRNEQFF
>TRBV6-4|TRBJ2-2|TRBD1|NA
TGTGCCAGCAGTGTCGTCCCAGGGGGCTCGAACACCGGGGAGCTGTTTTTT
CASSVVPGGSNTGELFF
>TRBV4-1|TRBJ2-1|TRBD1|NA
TGCGCCAGCAGTGGGCGGGGACAGGGGGTCAATGAGCAGTTCTTC
CASSGRGQGVNEQFF
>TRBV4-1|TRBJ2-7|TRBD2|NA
TGCGCCAGCAGCCTCCACGGGGAGGGGTCGTACGAGCAGTACTTC
CASSLHGEGSYEQYF
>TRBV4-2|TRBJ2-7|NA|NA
TGTGCCAGCAGCCTACAAACGGGTATGAGGGACTACGAGCAGTACTTC
CASSLQTGMRDYEQYF
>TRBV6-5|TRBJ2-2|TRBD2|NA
TGTGCCAGCAGTTACTCCTCTGCGGGAGCCGGGGAGCTGTTTTTT
CASSYSSAGAGELFF
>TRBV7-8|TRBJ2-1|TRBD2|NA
TGTGCCAGCAGCTTAGATGAGCGGGGGGGCTCCTACAATGAGCAGTTCTTC
CASSLDERGGSYNEQFF
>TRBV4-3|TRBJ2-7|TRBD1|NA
TGCGCCAGCAGTGAGGGACAGTGGAACGAGCAGTACTTC
CASSEGQWNEQYF